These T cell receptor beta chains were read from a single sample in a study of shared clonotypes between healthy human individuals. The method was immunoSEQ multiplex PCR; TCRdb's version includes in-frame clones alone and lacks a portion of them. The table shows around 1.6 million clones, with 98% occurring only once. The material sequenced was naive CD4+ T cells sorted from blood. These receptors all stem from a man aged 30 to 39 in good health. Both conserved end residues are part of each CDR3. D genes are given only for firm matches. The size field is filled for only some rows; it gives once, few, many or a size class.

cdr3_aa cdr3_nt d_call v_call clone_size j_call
CASSLVGMNTEAFF TGCGCCAGCAGCTTGGTTGGGATGAACACTGAAGCTTTCTTT NA TRBV5-1 NA TRBJ1-1
CASSPHDRDTGELFF TGTGCCAGCAGTCCTCATGACAGGGACACCGGGGAGCTGTTTTTT TRBD1 TRBV28 NA TRBJ2-2
CASSPGTSGRWNTGELFF TGTGCCAGCAGTCCCGGGACTAGCGGGAGATGGAACACCGGGGAGCTGTTTTTT TRBD2 TRBV9 few TRBJ2-2
CASSHAGDFYNEQFF TGTGCCAGCAGCCACGCGGGGGACTTCTACAATGAGCAGTTCTTC TRBD2 TRBV14 NA TRBJ2-1
CASTEGPSYEQYF TGTGCCAGCACAGAGGGACCCTCCTACGAGCAGTACTTC NA TRBV7-6 NA TRBJ2-7
CASSPIGTSGITHEQYF TGTGCCAGCTCACCGATAGGGACTAGCGGGATTACCCACGAGCAGTACTTC TRBD2 TRBV18 NA TRBJ2-7
CATSARLAGNSYEQYF TGTGCCACCAGCGCCAGACTAGCGGGAAACTCCTACGAGCAGTACTTC TRBD2 TRBV15 NA TRBJ2-7
CAWTALRRAEQYF TGTGCCTGGACCGCCCTGAGGAGGGCCGAGCAGTACTTC NA TRBV30 once TRBJ2-7
CASSNRGLALDTQYF TGTGCCAGTAGTAACCGGGGCCTAGCCTTGGATACGCAGTATTTT NA TRBV19 NA TRBJ2-3
CASSGRGERDEQFF TGCGCCAGCAGTGGGCGGGGGGAGCGGGATGAGCAGTTCTTC TRBD2 TRBV10-1 NA TRBJ2-1
CASSRTGGSGNTIYF TGTGCCAGCAGCCGGACGGGGGGCTCTGGAAACACCATATATTTT NA TRBV5-4 NA TRBJ1-3
CASSEGLSNQPQHF TGTGCCAGCAGTGAGGGGTTGAGCAATCAGCCCCAGCATTTT NA TRBV6-1 NA TRBJ1-5
CASSSNRETEAFF TGTGCCAGCAGCTCAAACAGGGAAACTGAAGCTTTCTTT NA TRBV7-3 NA TRBJ1-1
CASSPGTLKETQYF TGTGCCAGCAGCCCTGGGACACTGAAAGAGACCCAGTACTTC NA TRBV5-4 NA TRBJ2-5
CASSVATGSDQPQHF TGTGCCAGCAGCGTAGCTACGGGGTCAGATCAGCCCCAGCATTTT NA TRBV9 NA TRBJ1-5
CASSLVGQETQYF TGTGCCAGCAGCTTAGTAGGTCAAGAGACCCAGTACTTC NA TRBV11-2 NA TRBJ2-5
CASSEGTSSYNEQFF TGCGCCAGCAGCGAAGGGACTAGCTCCTACAATGAGCAGTTCTTC TRBD2 TRBV4-3 NA TRBJ2-1
CASTTPHRTYGYTF TGTGCCAGCACCACACCTCACAGGACCTATGGCTACACCTTC NA TRBV28 NA TRBJ1-2
CASSLRLAEPYEQYF TGTGCCAGCAGCTTAAGGCTAGCGGAACCCTACGAGCAGTACTTC TRBD2 TRBV11-2 NA TRBJ2-7
CASSLTIAGETQYF TGCGCCAGCAGCTTAACTATAGCGGGAGAGACCCAGTACTTC TRBD2 TRBV5-1 NA TRBJ2-5
CASSPDSSYEQYF TGTGCCAGCAGTCCGGACTCCTCCTACGAGCAGTACTTC NA TRBV2 NA TRBJ2-7
CATSDRFNQPQHF TGTGCCACCAGTGACAGGTTCAATCAGCCCCAGCATTTT NA TRBV15 NA TRBJ1-5
CASNRNRMNTGELFF TGTGCCAGCAACAGGAATAGGATGAACACCGGGGAGCTGTTTTTT NA TRBV7-8 NA TRBJ2-2
CASSIAGVYNEQFF TGTGCCAGTAGTATTGCTGGGGTCTACAATGAGCAGTTCTTC NA TRBV19 NA TRBJ2-1
CASSAEMNTEAFF TGCGCCAGCAGCGCCGAAATGAACACTGAAGCTTTCTTT NA TRBV5-1 once TRBJ1-1
CAWSVHGWQGLNEQYF TGTGCCTGGAGTGTACATGGTTGGCAGGGTTTGAACGAGCAGTACTTC NA TRBV30 NA TRBJ2-7
CASRGGTTDTQYF TGTGCCAGCAGGGGAGGTACCACAGATACGCAGTATTTT NA TRBV6-4 NA TRBJ2-3
CASSFQGPSYEQYF TGTGCCAGCAGTTTTCAGGGGCCCTCGTACGAGCAGTACTTC NA TRBV28 NA TRBJ2-7
CASASGRVYEQYF TGTGCCTCCGCGAGCGGGCGCGTCTACGAGCAGTACTTC NA TRBV30 NA TRBJ2-7
CASRTGGGTYEQYF TGTGCCAGCAGGACAGGGGGGGGAACCTACGAGCAGTACTTC TRBD1 TRBV6-5 NA TRBJ2-7
CAISVPWEGGGYGYTF TGTGCCATCAGTGTCCCTTGGGAGGGTGGTGGCTATGGCTACACCTTC NA TRBV10-3 NA TRBJ1-2
CASSSTGHSPFRLFF TGTGCCAGCTCCTCTACGGGACATTCCCCGTTTAGGCTGTTTTTT NA TRBV7-9 NA TRBJ2-2
CASSLAMAGGGYTF TGCGCCAGCAGCTTGGCCATGGCCGGTGGTGGCTACACCTTC NA TRBV5-1 NA TRBJ1-2
CASSLIGQNYGYTF TGTGCCAGCAGTTTAATCGGTCAGAACTATGGCTACACCTTC NA TRBV28 NA TRBJ1-2
CASSFQTYEQYF TGTGCCAGCAGTTTCCAAACCTACGAGCAGTACTTC NA TRBV28 NA TRBJ2-7
CASSHSSLPEFF TGTGCCAGCAGCCACTCGTCTCTACCGGAGTTCTTC NA TRBV6-5 NA TRBJ2-1
CASSGTANYGYTF TGTGCCAGCAGCGGGACAGCTAACTATGGCTACACCTTC TRBD1 TRBV5-6 NA TRBJ1-2
CASSQDSYEQYF TGTGCCAGCAGCCAAGATAGCTACGAGCAGTACTTC NA TRBV14 NA TRBJ2-7
CASTVQGGDTQYF TGCGCCAGCACGGTACAGGGCGGAGATACGCAGTATTTT NA TRBV5-1 NA TRBJ2-3
CASSWPVVLDF TGTGCCAGCAGCTGGCCTGTCGTGTTAGACTTC NA TRBV5-8 NA TRBJ2-5
CASSGSTGIGKLFF TGTGCCAGCAGTGGCTCGACAGGCATTGGAAAACTGTTTTTT NA TRBV6-1 NA TRBJ1-4
CAWNFGAARGEERGYTF TGTGCCTGGAATTTTGGGGCCGCCCGGGGAGAGGAACGTGGCTACACCTTC NA TRBV30 NA TRBJ1-2
CASRLWSAGVTSAYEQYF TGCGCCAGCAGACTCTGGAGCGCGGGGGTAACGAGCGCCTACGAGCAGTACTTC TRBD2 TRBV5-1 NA TRBJ2-7
CASSESYSYGYTF TGCGCCAGCAGTGAGTCGTATAGTTATGGCTACACCTTC NA TRBV10-1 NA TRBJ1-2
CASSPLIDTQYF TGTGCCAGCAGCCCCCTGATAGATACGCAGTATTTT NA TRBV7-2 NA TRBJ2-3
CASSLGVSYNEQFF TGCGCCAGCAGCTTGGGGGTTTCCTACAATGAGCAGTTCTTC NA TRBV5-1 once TRBJ2-1
CATMGQGGAQYF TGTGCCACCATGGGACAGGGAGGGGCCCAGTACTTC TRBD1 TRBV28 NA TRBJ2-5
CSVSTGGLGEQYF TGCAGCGTTTCTACAGGGGGTTTGGGCGAGCAGTACTTC TRBD1 TRBV29-1 NA TRBJ2-7
CASSPPDNYGYTF TGCGCCAGCAGCCCGCCCGATAACTATGGCTACACCTTC NA TRBV5-1 NA TRBJ1-2
CASSTTGEGAKNIQYF TGTGCCAGCAGTACCACAGGGGAGGGAGCCAAAAACATTCAGTACTTC NA TRBV6-6 NA TRBJ2-4
CASSPYLGAENIQYF TGTGCCAGCAGCCCATACCTCGGGGCGGAAAACATTCAGTACTTC NA TRBV9 NA TRBJ2-4
CASSWTGPTSTNEKLFF TGCGCCAGCAGTTGGACAGGGCCCACCTCAACTAATGAAAAACTGTTTTTT TRBD1 TRBV10-2 NA TRBJ1-4
CASSVGGETQYF TGTGCCAGCAGCGTCGGTGGAGAGACCCAGTACTTC NA TRBV11-3 NA TRBJ2-5
CASSVAEWRSSYNEQFF TGTGCCAGCAGCGTAGCTGAGTGGCGGAGCTCCTACAATGAGCAGTTCTTC NA TRBV9 NA TRBJ2-1
CPFTGFEAFF TGTCCCTTTACTGGATTTGAAGCTTTCTTT NA TRBV6-5 NA TRBJ1-1
CASSTSGGNQPQHF TGTGCCAGCTCAACATCAGGGGGCAATCAGCCCCAGCATTTT NA TRBV18 NA TRBJ1-5
CASSAQGGGRSYEQYF TGCGCCAGCAGCGCCCAAGGGGGGGGAAGGTCCTACGAGCAGTACTTC NA TRBV5-1 NA TRBJ2-7
CASSLSRAQTQYF TGTGCCAGCAGCTTATCCCGGGCACAGACCCAGTACTTC NA TRBV11-2 NA TRBJ2-5
CASSGAGRQPQHF TGTGCCAGCAGTGGGGCAGGGAGGCAGCCCCAGCATTTT NA TRBV2 NA TRBJ1-5
CASSPPGQPQHF TGTGCCAGCTCACCACCCGGCCAGCCCCAGCATTTT NA TRBV18 NA TRBJ1-5